The 2 T cell receptor beta chains below come from one sample, sequenced in a study of shared clonotypes between healthy human individuals. TCRdb's table, derived via immunoSEQ multiplex PCR, lists solely in-frame clones and lacks some. The table shows about 470,000 clones, with around 79% occurring only once. What was sequenced was PBMCs. Receptor source: a woman in her 40s in good health. Some clones in this sample may be carry-over from other donors' samples.

The chain is built from TRBV6-5 and TRBJ1-1; 7 positions agree with TRBD1. The CDR3 sequence is 15 residues long. Germline CDR1 MNHEY, CDR2 SVGAGI. V lost 3 bases and J lost 1; bases outside the gene matches: 5. CDR3 amino acids: CASSYWGQPNTEAFF. CDR3 bases: TGTGCCAGCAGTTATTGGGGACAGCCGAACACTGAAGCTTTCTTT.

The chain uses TRBV4-3 and TRBJ2-7; weak D call: TRBD2 (5 bases). V was cut by 1 base and J by 6 bases, with 16 bases left in between. Germline CDR1 is LGHNA and CDR2 is YSLEER. The CDR3 consists of 15 residues. The CDR3 sequence is CASSQGGAGLGEQYF. For the CDR3, the DNA is TGCGCCAGCAGCCAAGGGGGTGCGGGTCTTGGCGAGCAGTACTTC.